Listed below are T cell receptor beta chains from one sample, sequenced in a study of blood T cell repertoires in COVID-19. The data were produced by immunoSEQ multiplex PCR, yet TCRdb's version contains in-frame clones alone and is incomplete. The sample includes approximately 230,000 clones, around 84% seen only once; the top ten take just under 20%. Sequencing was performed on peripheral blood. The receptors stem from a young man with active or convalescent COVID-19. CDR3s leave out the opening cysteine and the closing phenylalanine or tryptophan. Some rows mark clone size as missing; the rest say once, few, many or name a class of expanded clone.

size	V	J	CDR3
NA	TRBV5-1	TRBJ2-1	ASSLVGEGNEQF
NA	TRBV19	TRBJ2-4	ASSFFGGKKNIQY
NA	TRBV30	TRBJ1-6	AWSVGRNSPLH
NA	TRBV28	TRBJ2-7	ASWTSGSFYEQY
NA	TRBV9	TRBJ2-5	ASSVGRGIEETQY
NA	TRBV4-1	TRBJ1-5	ASSPRIGTANQPQH
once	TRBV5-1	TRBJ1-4	ASSLSAGTGPEKLF
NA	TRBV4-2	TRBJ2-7	ASSQGAGSNFEQY
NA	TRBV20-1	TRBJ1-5	SAGTAGPQH
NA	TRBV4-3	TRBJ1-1	ASSQDLGSVGSGTTEAF
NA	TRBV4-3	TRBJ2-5	ASSQDSGFGETQY
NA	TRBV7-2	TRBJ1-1	ASSLVLANTEAF
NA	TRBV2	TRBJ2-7	ASRGLAGVYEQY
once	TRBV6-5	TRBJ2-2	ASSYSPAGLTGELF